The following is a TCR beta chain sequence with its context. The antigen remains undetermined. Naive CD8 cells, CD45RO-negative and positively selected for CCR7, excluded terminally differentiated effector memory CD45RA+ cells. This CDR3 contains 15 residues. V shed 5 bases and J 6 bases; nucleotides not matched to a gene: 13. Germline V gene lookup returns CDR1 SGHVS and CDR2 FNYEAQ. In the study's own analysis: Filtering differed for immunoSEQ, which gave only junction sequences without quality scores. Repertoires were generated with immunoSEQ multiplex PCR, while TCRdb's copy carries only in-frame clones and drops some. That table supplies the V and J calls and clone size; D and trimming were determined from the DNA. The table includes fewer than 1 million clones, about 97% detected once. The source of the sample is a study of shared clonotypes between healthy human individuals. For the study at large: Plates per donor: three CD4 naive, three CD4 memory, two CD8 naive, one CD8 memory. Study-level results: Unshared clonotypes carried lower generation probabilities than those common to all four donors.

The chain combines TRBV7-6 with TRBJ2-7, with 7 nucleotides matching TRBD1. Material for sequencing was naive CD8+ T cells sorted from blood. The clonotype originates from a young man in good health. The CDR3, as DNA: TGTGCCAGCAGCGACGGGGACCACAGGGGCTCCGAGCAGTACTTC. This codes for CASSDGDHRGSEQYF.